This record covers a single TCR beta chain. Its antigen remains unidentified. Per-nucleotide qualities are absent, and no much larger clonotype sits a single base away. This sample stems from a study (dated by TCRdb to between 2014 and 2017). Concerning the study at large: The study examined whether tumor-infiltrating Tregs in breast cancer are drawn from blood Tregs or arise in situ by conversion from other CD4+ T cell subsets. General findings and caveats noted by the study authors: Tumor memory CD4+ T cell TCR gene usage clustered with blood and lymph node memory CD4+ cells and lymph node naive CD4+ cells. The larger-cohort validation was restricted to a single TCR beta V-J rearrangement rather than whole repertoires. Tumor-infiltrating Treg TCR alpha and beta sequences overlapped most with tumor naive CD4+ T cells, then with blood naive CD4+ T cells.

V is reduced by 2 bases and J by 2 bases, leaving a spacing of 14 bases between them. The CDR3 numbers 16 residues from cysteine through phenylalanine. Of the read, only the CDR3 DNA is kept; its 48 bases are in frame from base 1. Tregs were isolated as CD4+CD25+CD127-/low cells. Tregs, naive and memory CD4+ T cells from tumor, blood and ipsilateral draining lymph nodes of five breast cancer patients underwent full-length TCR alpha and beta sequencing. Tumor tissue, along with lymph nodes from ipsilateral axillary dissection, was perfused with PBS, minced, and then digested using collagenase I and hyaluronidase. Ficoll density gradient centrifugation was used to isolate mononuclear cells from lymph nodes or from over 40 ml of peripheral blood. FACS confirmed that the sorted cell populations were more than 90% pure. Amplification of full-length TCR variable regions was done by 5' RACE PCR using constant-region reverse primers, and this step was followed by semi-nested PCR with Nested Universal Primer A. The ReliaPrep RNA Cell Miniprep System was used to extract total RNA, which was then reverse transcribed into 5'RACE-ready cDNA with the SMARTer RACE 5'/3' Kit. Full-length TCR alpha and beta libraries were barcoded with multiplex adaptors and sequenced on an Illumina MiSeq. The paper's data handling went like this. For each of nine subset-tissue groups, sequencing data from the five patients were pooled, and the groups were compared by unsupervised clustering of TCR gene usage. Repertoire similarity was calculated with the Morisita-Horn index, weighting shared sequences by their contribution to each repertoire. TCRdb's own reprocessing of the public reads used fastp at Q25 and MiXCR and kept productive beta chains. Rows are combined by CDR3 protein, so each entry shows the most common genes and DNA. The V and J calls follow TCRdb's processing rather than the paper's. The sample table shows thousands of distinct CDR3 sequences, and over 50% are seen once. The ten top clones hold over 6% of the sample.

The receptor's source is a female donor with breast cancer. Sequenced sample: Tregs sorted from a lymph node. The sequence links TRBV12-3 or TRBV12-4 to TRBJ2-3; too little of a D gene remains to name it. The CDR3 reads CASSLSGPRITDTQYF. Read as DNA, the sequence is TGTGCCAGCAGTTTATCTGGACCGCGAATCACAGATACGCAGTATTTT.